These 5 T cell receptor beta chains share one sample of origin, sequenced in a study of CD8+CD57+ T cells in acquired aplastic anemia. The template for TCR beta VDJ and CDR3 sequence profiling was genomic DNA. In TCRdb, the reads were re-called with MiXCR into one record per CDR3 protein. The data hold fewer than 200,000 distinct CDR3 sequences, with about 48% observed a single time. The source material was sorted CD4+, CD8+, or CD8+CD57+ T cells (not recorded which) from PBMCs. The receptors here all came from a human donor in good health.

The chain uses TRBV18 and TRBJ1-4, with TRBD1 as a possible D gene (5 bases). The CDR3 is 16 amino acids. Germline V gives CDR1 KGHSH, CDR2 LQKENI. Trimming shortened V by 5 bases and J by 0 bases, and 13 bases separated the two germline ends. In nucleotides, the CDR3 is TGTGCCAGCTCATTCGGGACGGGTGCAACTAATGAAAAACTGTTTTTT. Protein: CASSFGTGATNEKLFF.

This clonotype was picked up one time. The V call is TRBV19, the J call TRBJ2-7, with D maybe TRBD2 (6 bases). The ends were cut back, 9 bases at V and 7 bases at J, with 19 bases in the middle. The length of the CDR3 is 13 residues. Looked up from germline, CDR1 is LNHDA and CDR2 is SQIVND (reference sequence). The CDR3 DNA reads TGTGCCAGCAGCTTTGGCGGGGCGCGTGAGCAGTACTTC. This gives the protein CASSFGGAREQYF. Combining the CDR3 with reference TRBV19 and TRBJ2-7 gives the whole variable domain DGGITQSPKYLFRKEGQNVTLSCEQNLNHDAMYWYRQDPGQGLRLIYYSQIVNDFQKGDIAEGYSVSREKKESFPLTVTSAQKNPTAFYLCASSFGGAREQYFGPGTRLTVT.

This clonotype has a count of ten or more. The CDR3 DNA reads as TGTGCCAGCAGTTTATGGGCTGGAACCCTCCACTTT. Translation gives CASSLWAGTLHF. The rearrangement uses TRBV27 and TRBJ1-6, with D hard to call. Germline CDR1 is MNHEY and CDR2 is SMNVEV (reference sequence). Between the trimmed V and J ends, which lost 1 base and 14 bases, there was a span of 9 bases. This CDR3 has 12 amino acids.

This clonotype was seen more than once but under ten times. Here the CDR3 DNA reads TGTGCCAGCAGTCAAACAGGGAACTCCTACGAGCAGTACTTC. Amino acids: CASSQTGNSYEQYF. V gene TRBV28 combines with J gene TRBJ2-7; D may be TRBD1 (6 bases). The CDR3 is 14 residues long. Germline-derived CDR1 and CDR2 are MDHEN and SYDVKM. V was pared by 5 bases and J by 0 bases, with 11 bases between.

V and J are TRBV25-1 and TRBJ2-1; D is perhaps TRBD1 or TRBD2 (5 bases each). This CDR3 contains 15 residues. With 8 bases removed from V and 2 bases from J, the gap between germline ends came to 16 bases. Germline V lookup: CDR1 MGHDK, CDR2 SYGVNS. The CDR3 DNA is TGTGCCAGCGGAGGAACGGGACGGACCTACAATGAGCAGTTCTTC. The encoded protein is CASGGTGRTYNEQFF. Drawing the rest from reference TRBV25-1 and TRBJ2-1, the complete variable domain is EADIYQTPRYLVIGTGKKITLECSQTMGHDKMYWYQQDPGMELHLIHYSYGVNSTEKGDLSSESTVSRIRTEHFPLTLESARPSHTSQYLCASGGTGRTYNEQFFGPGTRLTVL.